The sequence of this T cell receptor (beta chain) was determined in a study of OX40 agonist ivuxolimab in advanced cancers. The CDR3 length is 14 residues. The germline CDR1 and CDR2 sequences are MGHDK and SYGVNS. Trimming took off 6 bases at V and 2 bases at J, with 8 bases between the two ends. TCRdb's copy holds only in-frame clones and misses some; the assay was immunoSEQ multiplex PCR. The sample has more than 85,000 clones, roughly 90% seen once. The input for sequencing was CD4+ or CD8+ T cells sorted from blood, taken in a trial of the OX40 agonist ivuxolimab. The receptor was derived from an adult with an advanced solid tumor such as melanoma, head and neck, liver or kidney cancer. The rearrangement joins TRBV25-1 to TRBJ2-6, with D perhaps TRBD2 (6 bases). CDR3 amino acids: CASRGGPGANVLTF. The CDR3 DNA sequence: TGTGCCAGCAGGGGGGGTCCTGGGGCCAACGTCCTGACTTTC.